This T cell receptor (beta chain) is from a study of T cells after yellow fever vaccination. Study-wide context: Low-cell-number fractions underwent preparation using SMART-Seq v4 Ultra Low Input.

There are many counts of this clonotype. 5'RACE template switching generated TCR cDNA, adding a universal primer site and UMIs. MiXCR was run by TCRdb on the 5' RACE reads, yielding one entry per CDR3 protein. In the table there are 600,000 to 750,000 distinct CDR3 sequences, around an eighth of which are singletons. CDR3 length equals 13 residues. J gave up 3 bases and V 6 bases, and 2 bases lay outside the gene matches. The receptor's source is a young man who received the YFV17D yellow fever vaccine. Here the sequenced sample was PBMCs, taken on the day of the yellow fever booster vaccination. The chain links TRBV12-3 or TRBV12-4 to TRBJ1-5; 7 bases map to TRBD1. CDR3 in amino acids: CASRGQDNQPQHF. The CDR3, as DNA: TGTGCCAGCAGAGGACAGGACAATCAGCCCCAGCATTTT.